Below, one TCR beta chain is given with its context. This sample was taken from a study of cytotoxic CD8 clonotypes in ibrutinib-treated CLL. Method: immunoSEQ multiplex PCR; TCRdb's copy keeps in-frame clones and lacks some. In the table there are some 160,000 clones, approximately 80% of which are singletons. This CDR3 contains 16 residues. V shed 4 bases, J shed 6 bases, and the junction held 11 bases outside the gene matches. The chain links TRBV5-3 to TRBJ2-1, with TRBD2 matching 9 bases. TRBV5-3 has ORF status, its function being uncertain. This material consisted of PBMCs, taken after 12 months of ibrutinib treatment. The receptor was isolated from a human donor with chronic lymphocytic leukemia. CDR3: CARSPLAGRSGNEQFF. DNA for the CDR3: TGTGCCAGAAGCCCCCTAGCGGGGCGGTCGGGCAATGAGCAGTTCTTC.